The text below deals with one TCR beta chain. CDR1 and CDR2 from the germline V gene are MGHDK and SYGVNS. The CDR3 runs to 16 residues. The junction had 9 bases not matched to a gene; V was cut back by 2 bases and J by 4 bases. The sample comes from a study of radiation and T cells in renal cell carcinoma. Time point given: blood 4 weeks post-SBRT, at nephrectomy. Treatment: 15 Gy SBRT to primary tumor, nephrectomy 4 weeks later. Nephrectomy followed 15 Gy stereotactic body radiation by 4 weeks. After SBRT, blood was collected at 2 and 4 weeks, plus baseline. The patient's renal cell carcinoma had clear cell pathology. Profiled with immunoSEQ multiplex PCR; TCRdb holds only in-frame clones, not every one. The sample contains under 200,000 clones, roughly nine tenths of which appear only once.

Material: blood, obtained from a patient whose treatment included radiotherapy and nephrectomy. This chain links TRBV25-1 with TRBJ1-2, with 8 bases aligning to TRBD1. This clonotype originated in a woman in her 50s with renal cell carcinoma. The CDR3 region has the DNA TGTGCCAGCAGTGAACCCCTAGGACAGGGAGGCTATGGCTACACCTTC. Its translation is CASSEPLGQGGYGYTF.